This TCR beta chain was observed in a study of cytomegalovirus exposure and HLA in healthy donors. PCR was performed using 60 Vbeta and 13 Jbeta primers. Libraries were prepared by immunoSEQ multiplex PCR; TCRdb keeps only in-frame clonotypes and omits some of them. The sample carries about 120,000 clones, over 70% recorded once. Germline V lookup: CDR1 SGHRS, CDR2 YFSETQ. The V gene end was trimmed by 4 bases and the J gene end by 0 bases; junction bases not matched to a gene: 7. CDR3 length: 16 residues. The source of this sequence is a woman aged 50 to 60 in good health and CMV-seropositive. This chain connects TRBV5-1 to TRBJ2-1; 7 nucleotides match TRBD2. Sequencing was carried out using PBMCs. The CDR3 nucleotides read TGCGCCAGCAGCCCCTGGGGGGGAGACTCCTACAATGAGCAGTTCTTC. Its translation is CASSPWGGDSYNEQFF.